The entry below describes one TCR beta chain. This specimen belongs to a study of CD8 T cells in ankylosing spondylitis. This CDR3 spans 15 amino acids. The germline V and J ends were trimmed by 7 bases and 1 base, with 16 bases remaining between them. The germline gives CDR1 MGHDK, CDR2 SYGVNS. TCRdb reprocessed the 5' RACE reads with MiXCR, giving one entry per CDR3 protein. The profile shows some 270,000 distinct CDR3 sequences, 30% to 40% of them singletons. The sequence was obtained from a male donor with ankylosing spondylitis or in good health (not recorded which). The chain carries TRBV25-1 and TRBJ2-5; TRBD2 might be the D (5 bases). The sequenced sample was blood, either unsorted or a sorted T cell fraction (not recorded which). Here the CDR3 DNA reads TGTGCCAGCACAAGAACTAGGGAACCCCAAGAGACCCAGTACTTC. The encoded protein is CASTRTREPQETQYF.